One and the same sample provided the 17 T cell receptor beta chains below, sequenced in a study of shared T cell receptors in the human thymus. Using immunoSEQ multiplex PCR, the repertoire was profiled, and TCRdb retains in-frame clones only, with some absent. The data show some 660,000 clones, roughly 86% seen once. The sample also formed part of further work on human thymus T cells.

Specimen: thymocytes. Every receptor here comes from a boy younger than two with a congenital heart defect.

The CDR3 DNA is TGTGCCAGCAGCTTGATCGCGGCAGGGGAATACGAGCAGTACTTC. Its translation is CASSLIAAGEYEQYF. The chain couples TRBV5-5 to TRBJ2-7; possible D gene TRBD1, 6 bases. Germline V CDR1 and CDR2: SGHKS, YYEKEE (reference sequence). This CDR3 has 15 residues. Trimming pared 1 base from V and 4 bases from J, leaving 15 bases between.

This chain uses TRBV7-9 with TRBJ2-3; 13 nucleotides line up with TRBD2. Germline V CDR1 and CDR2: SEHNR, FQNEAQ (reference sequence). Germline trimming cut 5 bases from V and 2 bases from J; bases unmatched to any gene: 7. The CDR3 is made up of 17 amino acids. The CDR3 sequence is CASSTRTSGRATDTQYF. CDR3 nucleotide sequence: TGTGCCAGCAGCACCCGTACTAGCGGGAGGGCCACAGATACGCAGTATTTT.

CDR3 nucleotide sequence: TGTGCCAGCAGCTGGGGACCTCCCGGGGGTGAAGCTTTCTTT. Its protein product is CASSWGPPGGEAFF. The gene calls are TRBV7-8 and TRBJ1-1; TRBD1 is a possible D gene (5 bases). The germline V gene encodes CDR1 SGHVS and CDR2 FQNEAQ. The length of the CDR3 is 14 residues. V was clipped by 4 bases and J by 7 bases, with 16 bases between them.

The chain employs TRBV7-9 and TRBJ2-3, with 9 bases lining up with TRBD1. CDR1 and CDR2 from the germline V gene are SEHNR and FQNEAQ (reference sequence). Trimming cost V 6 bases and J 4 bases; bases outside gene matches: 2. The length of the CDR3 is 13 residues. CDR3 in DNA: TGTGCCAGCAGGGGGACAGGGTCAGATACGCAGTATTTT. Protein: CASRGTGSDTQYF.

The chain uses TRBV6-6 and TRBJ2-1; D might be TRBD2 (5 bases). Between the trimmed V and J ends, which lost 5 bases and 8 bases, there was a span of 22 bases. CDR3 length: 16 amino acids. Germline V lookup: CDR1 MNHNY, CDR2 SVGAGI (reference sequence). The CDR3 region is CASSGAQEVSMDEQFF. The DNA for the CDR3 is TGTGCCAGCAGTGGTGCGCAGGAGGTTTCCATGGATGAGCAGTTCTTC.

Concerning this clone: In the same sample, other DNA sequences code for this CDR3. The chain carries TRBV10-1 and TRBJ2-7; D possibly corresponds to TRBD1 (6 bases). Germline V lookup: CDR1 WNHNN, CDR2 SYGVQD (reference sequence). The CDR3 extends over 14 amino acids. The V end was cut by 2 bases, the J end by 6 bases, with 14 bases between. CDR3 amino acids: CASSEGGPGIEQYF. The DNA for the CDR3 is TGCGCCAGCAGTGAGGGGGGCCCTGGAATCGAGCAGTACTTC.

V usage is TRBV27 and J usage is TRBJ2-3; 8 bases are a match to TRBD2. This CDR3 comprises 16 residues. Germline assignment: CDR1 MNHEY and CDR2 SMNVEV (reference sequence). V lost 6 bases, J lost 2 bases, and 10 bases stayed unmatched. As DNA, the CDR3 is TGTGCCAGCAGCTATAGTAGCGGGGCCACCACAGATACGCAGTATTTT. It specifies CASSYSSGATTDTQYF.

This clone was observed a few times. The chain combines TRBV2 with TRBJ2-1; D is perhaps TRBD1 (5 bases). Per germline, CDR1 SNHLY and CDR2 FYNNEI. The V gene lost 6 bases and the J gene lost 7 bases, with 22 bases spanning the gap. The CDR3 is made up of 16 amino acids. In nucleotides, the CDR3 is TGTGCCAGCAGGAAGCTCCAGGGCAGTCATAAGAATGAGCAGTTCTTC. As protein: CASRKLQGSHKNEQFF.

CDR3 amino acids: CAWTHFSLAGGTHEQYF. The DNA for the CDR3 is TGTGCCTGGACCCATTTTAGCCTAGCGGGGGGGACCCACGAGCAGTACTTC. This sequence joins TRBV30 and TRBJ2-7; 12 positions match TRBD2. Germline trimming cut 4 bases from V and 5 bases from J; bases unmatched to any gene: 15. Germline loops: CDR1 GTSNPN, CDR2 SVGIG (reference sequence). This CDR3 contains 17 residues.

This chain connects TRBV27 to TRBJ1-4; D uncertain. CDR3 size: 13 residues. CDR1 is MNHEY and CDR2 is SMNVEV in the germline V gene (reference sequence). Trimming removed 0 bases at V and 7 bases at J, with 6 bases between. The CDR3 is CASSLSRGEKLFF. CDR3 coding DNA: TGTGCCAGCAGTTTATCGCGAGGTGAAAAACTGTTTTTT.

This rearrangement joins TRBV19 to TRBJ1-6; maybe TRBD1 (6 bases). CDR1 is LNHDA and CDR2 is SQIVND in the germline V gene (reference sequence). Trimming cost V 3 bases and J 1 base, with 22 bases left between them. CDR3 size: 20 residues. CDR3 sequence (DNA): TGTGCCAGTAGTATTCGTTCTTGGGGCGCAGGGGAATCCTATAATTCACCCCTCCACTTT. Residues: CASSIRSWGAGESYNSPLHF.

The chain carries TRBV6-5 and TRBJ1-4; TRBD1 is a possible D gene (5 bases). V lost 0 bases and J lost 10, with 18 bases in between. There are 16 residues in the CDR3. Germline CDR1 and CDR2: MNHEY and SVGAGI. CDR3 bases: TGTGCCAGCAGTTACTCCCCCCAAAATGGGGGGGGAAAACTGTTTTTT. Translated, it gives CASSYSPQNGGGKLFF.

The CDR3 protein is CASGWGGLTGNEQFF. CDR3 nucleotide sequence: TGTGCCAGCGGTTGGGGGGGGCTGACTGGCAATGAGCAGTTCTTC. The chain has TRBV27 and TRBJ2-1; the D gene is possibly TRBD2 (7 bases). This CDR3 is built from 15 residues. Trimming left V 8 bases short and J 6 bases short, with 20 bases between. Germline assignment: CDR1 MNHEY and CDR2 SMNVEV (reference sequence).

J is TRBJ1-5 and V is TRBV28; D is unresolved. Germline CDR1 is MDHEN and CDR2 is SYDVKM. Trimming stripped 3 bases from V and 0 bases from J, with 24 bases between. This CDR3 comprises 20 residues. The CDR3 DNA reads as TGTGCCAGCAGTTTCTTCATGGCAGTCGGAGGATTCGATAGCAATCAGCCCCAGCATTTT. Protein: CASSFFMAVGGFDSNQPQHF.

The rearrangement joins TRBV25-1 to TRBJ2-1, with 9 bases that match TRBD2. The CDR3 totals 18 residues. J lost 0 bases, V lost 0 bases, and 6 bases had no gene match. Germline V lookup: CDR1 MGHDK, CDR2 SYGVNS. The CDR3 region is CASSEYPAGGSSYNEQFF. The DNA for the CDR3 is TGTGCCAGCAGTGAATACCCAGCGGGGGGATCCTCCTACAATGAGCAGTTCTTC.

V gene TRBV28 combines with J gene TRBJ2-7, with D possibly TRBD1 on 5 matching bases. From germline, CDR1 is MDHEN and CDR2 SYDVKM. The CDR3 is 16 amino acids. V was trimmed by 8 bases and J by 0 bases, leaving 20 bases between them. The CDR3 loop is CASPPRATLTSYEQYF. The DNA of the CDR3 is TGTGCCAGCCCCCCCAGGGCCACTCTTACCTCCTACGAGCAGTACTTC.

The V call is TRBV6-7, the J call TRBJ2-2; D uncertain. TRBV6-7 is noted as an ORF with a role that remains uncertain. With 1 base removed from V and 2 bases from J, the gap between germline ends came to 17 bases. The length of the CDR3 is 18 residues. The CDR3 spells CASSYFSNPIQNTGELFF. As DNA, the CDR3 is TGTGCCAGCAGTTACTTCTCAAACCCTATTCAAAACACCGGGGAGCTGTTTTTT.